What follows are 8 T cell receptor beta chains derived from one specimen sequenced in a study of regulatory T cells in long-lasting Graves disease. The time point here: persistent/refractory GD, antithyroid drugs over 5 years with positive TRAb. RNA extracted from PBMCs served as the sequencing template. The TCR beta library used iRepertoire HTBI primers with Arm-PCR amplification of CDR3. TCRdb independently ran MiXCR on the multiplex PCR reads; one entry per CDR3 protein. This table holds about 450,000 distinct CDR3 sequences, 20% to 25% found once. Sequenced material: peripheral blood mononuclear cells (PBMCs), taken when the disease was refractory, from a patient treated with antithyroid drugs. Receptors originate from a female donor with Graves disease.

Ten or more counts support this clonotype. The rearrangement joins TRBV20-1 to TRBJ2-7; D is perhaps TRBD2 (5 bases). V was cut by 3 bases and J by 4 bases, with 7 bases left in between. CDR3 length: 11 amino acids. Germline V gene sequence: CDR1 DFQATT, CDR2 SNEGSKA (reference sequence). The CDR3 nucleotides are TGCAGTGCTAGGAGAGGGTACGAGCAGTACTTC. This sequence encodes CSARRGYEQYF.

This clonotype was detected ten times or more. The chain has TRBV2 and TRBJ1-5, with 9 bases that match TRBD1. V shed 8 bases, J shed 4 bases, and the junction held 9 bases outside the gene matches. This CDR3 is 15 amino acids long. Germline CDR1 and CDR2: SNHLY and FYNNEI. This chain's CDR3 is CASGGRQGGNQPQHF. DNA of the CDR3: TGTGCCAGCGGGGGACGACAGGGGGGTAATCAGCCCCAGCATTTT. The full variable domain, its missing parts supplied by reference TRBV2 and TRBJ1-5, is EPEVTQTPSHQVTQMGQEVILRCVPISNHLYFYWYRQILGQKVEFLVSFYNNEISEKSEIFDDQFSVERPDGSNFTLKIRSTKLEDSAMYFCASGGRQGGNQPQHFGDGTRLSIL.

The chain is built from TRBV30 and TRBJ2-7; 10 bases map to TRBD2. Germline loops: CDR1 GTSNPN, CDR2 SVGIG (reference sequence). The CDR3 spans 13 residues. Trimming took 2 bases from V and 6 from J; bases not matched to a gene: 4. The CDR3 here is CAWSSGLAVEQYF. The CDR3 DNA follows: TGTGCCTGGAGTTCAGGACTAGCGGTCGAGCAGTACTTC.

This clonotype was observed many times. The chain carries TRBV28 and TRBJ2-5; TRBD2 aligns across 9 bases. Germline CDR1 MDHEN, CDR2 SYDVKM. The CDR3 runs to 14 residues. J was trimmed by 5 bases and V by 4 bases; bases with no gene match: 5. The DNA of the CDR3 is TGTGCCAGCAGTTCCTCTAGCGGGACGGAGACCCAGTACTTC. The encoded protein is CASSSSSGTETQYF. Full variable domain (remainder filled in from reference TRBV28 and TRBJ2-5): DVKVTQSSRYLVKRTGEKVFLECVQDMDHENMFWYRQDPGLGLRLIYFSYDVKMKEKGDIPEGYSVSREKKERFSLILESASTNQTSMYLCASSSSSGTETQYFGPGTRLLVL.

The chain joins TRBV5-4 to TRBJ1-2, with D perhaps TRBD1 (5 bases). This CDR3 has 13 amino acids. Germline V gene lookup returns CDR1 SGHNT and CDR2 YYREEE (reference sequence). V was pared by 0 bases and J by 8 bases, with 11 bases between. The CDR3 sequence: CASSLGGAQGYTF. CDR3 sequence (DNA): TGTGCCAGCAGCTTGGGGGGCGCACAGGGCTACACCTTC.

This clonotype was detected many times. The chain joins TRBV20-1 to TRBJ2-5, with D possibly TRBD2 on 6 matching bases. V lost 4 bases and J 2 bases, leaving 17 bases between the germline ends. Germline V gene lookup returns CDR1 DFQATT and CDR2 SNEGSKA (reference sequence). This CDR3 contains 15 residues. The CDR3 coding sequence is TGCAGTGCTACTGGTTCCTTAGGAGGGCAAGAGACCCAGTACTTC. It codes for CSATGSLGGQETQYF.

The rearrangement links TRBV5-1 to TRBJ1-1; a weak D match, TRBD1 (5 bases). The germline CDR1 and CDR2 sequences are SGHRS and YFSETQ. V lost 4 bases and J lost 8, with 12 bases in between. CDR3 length: 12 residues. The CDR3 sequence is CASSPAGVEAFF. The CDR3, as DNA: TGCGCCAGCAGCCCGGCGGGGGTGGAAGCTTTCTTT.

This clonotype was detected ten times or more. V and J are TRBV2 and TRBJ2-2, with D uncertain. CDR3 length: 13 amino acids. CDR1 and CDR2 (germline): SNHLY, FYNNEI. With 6 bases removed from V and 3 bases from J, the gap between germline ends came to 8 bases. CDR3 loop: CASSNSYTGELFF. The CDR3 nucleotides are TGTGCCAGCAGCAACAGCTACACCGGGGAGCTGTTTTTT.